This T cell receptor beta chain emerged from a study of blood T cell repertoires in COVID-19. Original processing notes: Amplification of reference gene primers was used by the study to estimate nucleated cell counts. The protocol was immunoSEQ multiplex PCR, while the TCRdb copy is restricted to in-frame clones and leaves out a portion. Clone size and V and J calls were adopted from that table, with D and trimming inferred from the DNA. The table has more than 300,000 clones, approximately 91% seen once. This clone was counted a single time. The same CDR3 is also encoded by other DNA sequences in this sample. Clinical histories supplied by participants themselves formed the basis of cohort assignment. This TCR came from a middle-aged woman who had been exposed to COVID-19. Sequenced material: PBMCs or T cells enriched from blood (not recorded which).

CDR3 loop: CASSLTATNEKLFF. The CDR3 DNA reads as TGTGCCAGCTCACTCACAGCAACTAATGAAAAACTGTTTTTT. The chain combines TRBV18 with TRBJ1-4; D is unresolved. Germline V lookup: CDR1 KGHSH, CDR2 LQKENI. The CDR3 contains 14 residues. With 4 bases removed from V and 0 bases from J, the gap between germline ends came to 6 bases.